A single sample gave rise to the 26 T cell receptor beta chains below, sequenced in a study of cytomegalovirus exposure and HLA in healthy donors. Data came from immunoSEQ multiplex PCR; TCRdb stores just in-frame clones and leaves some out. The sample lists roughly 310,000 clones; around 90% were seen once. Material: PBMCs. The receptors originated from a man under 40 in good health and CMV-seronegative.

The J gene is TRBJ2-5, the V gene TRBV11-3, with 11 bases identical to TRBD2. In germline, CDR1 is SGHNT, CDR2 YENEEA. This CDR3 region has 15 residues. Trimming took 3 bases from V and 4 from J; bases not matched to a gene: 4. The CDR3 DNA is TGTGCCAGCAGCTTTGGTAGCGGGGGGGCAGAGACCCAGTACTTC. Amino acid sequence: CASSFGSGGAETQYF.

V gene TRBV7-2 combines with J gene TRBJ1-4; D may be TRBD1 (6 bases). Trimming stripped 5 bases from V and 8 bases from J, with 18 bases between. This CDR3 is built from 15 residues. Germline CDR1 SGHTA, CDR2 FQGNSA. CDR3 in amino acids: CASSGKTGSREKLFF. For the CDR3, the DNA is TGTGCCAGCAGCGGGAAGACAGGAAGTCGAGAAAAACTGTTTTTT.

The chain uses TRBV5-4 and TRBJ2-3, with 8 bases matching TRBD2. CDR1 is SGHNT and CDR2 is YYREEE in the germline V gene (reference sequence). J gave up 6 bases and V 2 bases, and 5 bases lay outside the gene matches. The CDR3 contains 14 residues. The CDR3 coding sequence is TGTGCCAGCAGCTTCCGGGGGGGGCGGGATACGCAGTATTTT. This translates into CASSFRGGRDTQYF.

The CDR3 coding sequence is TGTGCCAGCAGCCCAACGCTTGGACTAGCGGACCAAGAGACCCAGTACTTC. Amino acid sequence: CASSPTLGLADQETQYF. The chain combines TRBV7-8 with TRBJ2-5, with 10 bases identical to TRBD2. Germline V lookup: CDR1 SGHVS, CDR2 FQNEAQ. The V segment lost 5 bases and the J segment 0 bases; nucleotides outside the gene matches: 9. This CDR3 is built from 17 residues.

This rearrangement joins TRBV2 to TRBJ2-5; 7 nucleotides align to TRBD2. J was trimmed by 7 bases and V by 2 bases; bases with no gene match: 10. Per the germline V gene, CDR1 is SNHLY and CDR2 is FYNNEI. This CDR3 has 15 residues. This CDR3 is CASSEIRPGTTTQYF. DNA of the CDR3: TGTGCCAGCAGTGAAATTCGTCCCGGGACTACGACCCAGTACTTC.

The V and J genes are TRBV6-5 and TRBJ1-4, with a possible D match to TRBD1 (6 bases). The length of the CDR3 is 14 residues. Germline values: CDR1 MNHEY, CDR2 SVGAGI. V was pared by 5 bases and J by 5 bases, with 12 bases between. The CDR3 DNA reads as TGTGCCAGCAGTCGGACAGCGTTAAATGAAAAACTGTTTTTT. This gives the protein CASSRTALNEKLFF.

The genes are TRBV4-1 and TRBJ1-2; D remains unclear. Trimming took off 1 base at V and 7 bases at J, with 13 bases between the two ends. This CDR3 has 14 residues. The germline CDR1 and CDR2 sequences are MGHRA and YSYEKL. The CDR3 DNA reads as TGCGCCAGCAGCCAAGCTCCGACATACGCTGGCTACACCTTC. Translated, it gives CASSQAPTYAGYTF.

CDR3 region: CASSAAARNQPQHF. The CDR3 bases are TGTGCCAGCAGTGCGGCGGCACGCAATCAGCCCCAGCATTTT. This chain uses TRBV2 with TRBJ1-5; unclear D gene. Germline lookup yields CDR1 SNHLY and CDR2 FYNNEI. V was trimmed by 4 bases and J by 2 bases, leaving 9 bases between them. The CDR3 runs 14 residues. The entire variable domain, with the rest obtained from reference TRBV2 and TRBJ1-5, is as follows: EPEVTQTPSHQVTQMGQEVILRCVPISNHLYFYWYRQILGQKVEFLVSFYNNEISEKSEIFDDQFSVERPDGSNFTLKIRSTKLEDSAMYFCASSAAARNQPQHFGDGTRLSIL.

The chain is built from TRBV9 and TRBJ1-3; weak D call: TRBD1 (6 bases). This CDR3 region has 18 residues. The V gene lost 0 bases and the J gene lost 0 bases, with 16 bases spanning the gap. Germline V gene sequence: CDR1 SGDLS, CDR2 YYNGEE. DNA of the CDR3: TGTGCCAGCAGCGTAGGTCCAGGACAGAGGATCTCTGGAAACACCATATATTTT. Its protein is CASSVGPGQRISGNTIYF.

The chain is built from TRBV5-6 and TRBJ2-5; possibly TRBD1 for D (6 bases). Germline assignment: CDR1 SGHDT and CDR2 YYEEEE. The CDR3 sequence is 14 residues long. The V and J ends lost 1 base and 1 base respectively, with 8 bases between them. This CDR3 reads CASSLRGSQETQYF. The CDR3 nucleotides are TGTGCCAGCAGCTTGAGGGGGTCCCAAGAGACCCAGTACTTC.

V usage is TRBV25-1 and J usage is TRBJ2-2; unclear D gene. Trimming left V 5 bases short and J 6 bases short, with 10 bases between. Germline values: CDR1 MGHDK, CDR2 SYGVNS. This CDR3 region has 13 residues. The CDR3 DNA reads TGTGCCAGCAGTAAACACCGTCCCGGGGAGCTGTTTTTT. It is translated as CASSKHRPGELFF.

V usage is TRBV6-1 and J usage is TRBJ1-5; TRBD1 matches 8 bases. CDR3 size: 16 residues. V lost 2 bases, J lost 5 bases, and 8 bases stayed unmatched. CDR1 and CDR2 from the germline V gene are MNHNS and SASEGT. The DNA for the CDR3 is TGTGCCAGCAGTGAAAATGGGTCAGGGGGCTATCAGCCCCAGCATTTT. Amino acid sequence: CASSENGSGGYQPQHF.

This chain links TRBV6-5 with TRBJ1-5, with TRBD1 matching 9 bases. The CDR3 contains 16 residues. Germline V gene sequence: CDR1 MNHEY, CDR2 SVGAGI. Trimming at V came to 4 bases and at J to 4 bases, leaving 8 bases not matched to a gene. The CDR3 nucleotides are TGTGCCAGCAGTTTGGGACAGGGCGGCCTTAATCAGCCCCAGCATTTT. Protein: CASSLGQGGLNQPQHF.

This clone was seen a single time. V is TRBV7-8 and J is TRBJ1-5; 11 bases map to TRBD1. The CDR3 is 16 amino acids. Germline V gives CDR1 SGHVS, CDR2 FQNEAQ. V lost 5 bases and J lost 3; bases outside the gene matches: 6. CDR3 in amino acids: CASSPRDRGTNQPQHF. CDR3 nucleotides: TGTGCCAGCAGCCCGAGGGACAGGGGGACCAATCAGCCCCAGCATTTT.

The CDR3 sequence: CASSSQWSNEQFF. The CDR3 DNA is TGTGCCAGCAGTTCGCAGTGGAGCAATGAGCAGTTCTTC. The V and J genes are TRBV6-5 and TRBJ2-1; no reliable D call. Per germline, CDR1 MNHEY and CDR2 SVGAGI. Trimming took 4 bases from V and 6 from J, leaving 10 bases between them. This CDR3 spans 13 amino acids.

The V gene is TRBV9, the J gene TRBJ2-7, with a weak D call TRBD1 (7 bases). The V end lost 3 bases, the J end lost 3 bases, and 13 bases lay between the germline ends. The CDR3 is 14 residues long. Looked up from germline, CDR1 is SGDLS and CDR2 is YYNGEE. The chain's CDR3 is CASSGGDSNYEQYF. DNA for the CDR3: TGTGCCAGCAGCGGGGGGGACAGCAACTACGAGCAGTACTTC.

This clone showed up just once. This rearrangement joins TRBV9 to TRBJ2-3; 8 positions agree with TRBD2. Germline V gives CDR1 SGDLS, CDR2 YYNGEE. With 5 bases clipped from V and 1 base from J, the junction kept 9 bases outside the gene matches. This CDR3 is built from 16 residues. CDR3 in amino acids: CASSDSGEPRTDTQYF. The CDR3, as DNA: TGTGCCAGCAGTGATAGCGGGGAACCGCGCACAGATACGCAGTATTTT.

The chain combines TRBV9 with TRBJ2-5; tentatively, D is TRBD2 (7 bases). In germline, CDR1 is SGDLS, CDR2 YYNGEE. The CDR3 covers 15 residues. The ends were cut back, 3 bases at V and 5 bases at J, with 17 bases in the middle. The CDR3 protein is CASSGVWGGPETQYF. The CDR3 DNA is TGTGCCAGCAGCGGAGTGTGGGGGGGGCCTGAGACCCAGTACTTC.

J is TRBJ2-7 and V is TRBV18, with TRBD1 matching over 7 bases. V dropped 8 bases and J dropped 0; count of bases not matched to a gene: 10. There are 15 residues in the CDR3. The germline V gene has CDR1 KGHSH and CDR2 LQKENI. CDR3 sequence: CASTRTGSSSYEQYF. As DNA, the CDR3 is TGTGCCAGCACCCGGACAGGATCGAGCTCCTACGAGCAGTACTTC.

This clone was seen a few times. This rearrangement joins TRBV10-1 to TRBJ1-1; the D is unclear. The CDR3 contains 13 residues. With 8 bases removed from V and 0 bases from J, the gap between germline ends came to 10 bases. Germline CDR1 WNHNN, CDR2 SYGVQD (reference sequence). In DNA form, the CDR3 reads TGCGCCAGCCAACGGGTGGTGAACACTGAAGCTTTCTTT. It encodes CASQRVVNTEAFF.

The V and J genes are TRBV7-9 and TRBJ2-2, with D possibly matching TRBD1 (6 bases). Germline CDR1 reads SEHNR; CDR2 reads FQNEAQ (reference sequence). Trimming stripped 3 bases from V and 5 bases from J, with 13 bases between. The CDR3 totals 15 residues. CDR3 in amino acids: CASSLETGSTGELFF. The CDR3 DNA is TGTGCCAGCAGCTTGGAGACAGGCTCGACCGGGGAGCTGTTTTTT.

This clone was counted a few times. V usage is TRBV19 and J usage is TRBJ1-1; possible D gene TRBD1, 5 bases. Germline lookup yields CDR1 LNHDA and CDR2 SQIVND (reference sequence). This CDR3 contains 13 residues. The germline V and J ends were trimmed by 6 bases and 5 bases, with 13 bases remaining between them. In DNA, the CDR3 is TGTGCCAGTAGAATGCAGGGCACGACTGAAGCTTTCTTT. Residues: CASRMQGTTEAFF.

V gene TRBV15 combines with J gene TRBJ1-4; 7 positions agree with TRBD1. The V gene's germline CDR1 is LNHNV and CDR2 YYDKDF (reference sequence). Unmatched junction bases numbered 8, after V lost 3 bases and J lost 7 bases. This CDR3 spans 15 amino acids. CDR3 in amino acids: CATSRARGMGEKLFF. As DNA, the CDR3 is TGTGCCACCAGCAGGGCCAGGGGGATGGGTGAAAAACTGTTTTTT.

This clone appeared once. This chain connects TRBV10-3 to TRBJ2-3; TRBD2 matches at 12 bases. In germline, CDR1 is ENHRY, CDR2 SYGVKD. The junction had 5 bases not matched to a gene; V was cut back by 6 bases and J by 4 bases. CDR3 length equals 15 residues. CDR3 sequence reads: CAISTGTSGSDTQYF. CDR3 DNA sequence: TGTGCCATCAGCACCGGGACTAGCGGGTCAGATACGCAGTATTTT.

This clone was seen only once. The V gene is TRBV19, the J gene TRBJ2-2; D possibly corresponds to TRBD2 (5 bases). Trimming stripped 3 bases from V and 2 bases from J, with 16 bases between. CDR3 length: 17 residues. Germline V CDR1 and CDR2: LNHDA, SQIVND (reference sequence). CDR3 DNA: TGTGCCAGTAGTATGGAGGCAGCGGTGGCCAACACCGGGGAGCTGTTTTTT. Translation gives CASSMEAAVANTGELFF.

The V and J genes are TRBV7-9 and TRBJ1-2, with D unclear. The CDR3 extends over 13 amino acids. The germline CDR1 and CDR2 sequences are SEHNR and FQNEAQ (reference sequence). V shed 0 bases and J shed 8 bases, with 10 bases lying between them. The CDR3: CASSLANTGGYTF. CDR3 DNA sequence: TGTGCCAGCAGCTTAGCGAACACCGGGGGCTACACCTTC.